The 32 T cell receptor beta chains reported below all come from one sample, sequenced in a study of chemoradiotherapy in HPV16-positive cancers. Sequencing was performed with immunoSEQ multiplex PCR; in TCRdb, only in-frame clones are kept and a portion is missing. The sample comprises 12,000 or so clones, 86% of which are singletons, and approximately 2.8% rests with the top ten. This specimen consisted of blood, obtained from a patient who underwent chemoradiotherapy. These receptors came from a human donor with HPV-associated anogenital cancer.

The chain has TRBV7-9 and TRBJ2-5; D is perhaps TRBD2 (6 bases). Per germline, CDR1 SEHNR and CDR2 FQNEAQ (reference sequence). The length of the CDR3 is 12 residues. V was trimmed by 4 bases and J by 4 bases, leaving 7 bases between them. CDR3 in amino acids: CASSWGGETQYF. The DNA of the CDR3 is TGTGCCAGCAGCTGGGGAGGAGAGACCCAGTACTTC.

The gene calls are TRBV5-1 and TRBJ1-6; D perhaps matches TRBD1 (5 bases). The germline V and J ends were trimmed by 4 bases and 5 bases, with 13 bases remaining between them. Germline CDR1 reads SGHRS; CDR2 reads YFSETQ. The CDR3 totals 15 residues. CDR3 residues: CASSLTQGNNSPLHF. The CDR3 nucleotides are TGCGCCAGCAGCCTCACCCAGGGAAATAATTCACCCCTCCACTTT.

The V and J genes are TRBV7-9 and TRBJ2-5; D is undetermined. The CDR3 totals 16 residues. Trimming shortened V by 2 bases and J by 2 bases, and 15 bases separated the two germline ends. Germline V gene sequence: CDR1 SEHNR, CDR2 FQNEAQ (reference sequence). The CDR3 loop is CASSLNYPPQQETQYF. CDR3 DNA sequence: TGTGCCAGCAGCTTAAACTACCCCCCACAACAAGAGACCCAGTACTTC. The full variable domain, in which reference TRBV7-9 and TRBJ2-5 provide the parts outside the CDR3, is DTGVSQNPRHKITKRGQNVTFRCDPISEHNRLYWYRQTLGQGPEFLTYFQNEAQLEKSRLLSDRFSAERPKGSFSTLEIQRTEQGDSAMYLCASSLNYPPQQETQYFGPGTRLLVL.

CDR3 sequence reads: CASSLQGYEQYF. Written as DNA, the CDR3 is TGTGCCAGTAGTTTACAGGGCTACGAGCAGTACTTC. This sequence joins TRBV19 and TRBJ2-7; TRBD1 might be the D (6 bases). The CDR3 spans 12 residues. Germline V gives CDR1 LNHDA, CDR2 SQIVND (reference sequence). The ends were cut back, 5 bases at V and 3 bases at J, with 8 bases in the middle.

The chain couples TRBV7-9 to TRBJ2-5, with 13 nucleotides matching TRBD2. The CDR3 contains 15 residues. V lost 7 bases to trimming and J lost 5 bases; unmatched junction nucleotides: 7. The germline gives CDR1 SEHNR, CDR2 FQNEAQ (reference sequence). CDR3 nucleotides: TGTGCCAGCATCGAAGAGGGACTAGCGGGGGAGACCCAGTACTTC. Amino acid sequence: CASIEEGLAGETQYF.

Points on this clone: The sample carries other DNA sequences with the same CDR3. The chain carries TRBV30 and TRBJ2-7; maybe TRBD1 (5 bases). V was cut by 4 bases and J by 2 bases, with 9 bases left in between. The CDR3 sequence is 12 residues long. Germline CDR1 and CDR2: GTSNPN and SVGIG (reference sequence). The CDR3 region is CAWKQGTYEQYF. Here the CDR3 DNA reads TGTGCCTGGAAGCAGGGTACCTACGAGCAGTACTTC.

The chain links TRBV5-5 to TRBJ1-1; no clear D. Germline assignment: CDR1 SGHKS and CDR2 YYEKEE (reference sequence). Trimming cost V 0 bases and J 3 bases, with 9 bases left between them. The CDR3 spans 14 residues. CDR3 nucleotides: TGTGCCAGCAGCTTGGCCTTGGACCACACTGAAGCTTTCTTT. It codes for CASSLALDHTEAFF. Drawing the rest from reference TRBV5-5 and TRBJ1-1, the complete variable domain is DAGVTQSPTHLIKTRGQQVTLRCSPISGHKSVSWYQQVLGQGPQFIFQYYEKEERGRGNFPDRFSARQFPNYSSELNVNALLLGDSALYLCASSLALDHTEAFFGQGTRLTVV.

The chain uses TRBV11-3 and TRBJ2-1, with 14 bases fitting TRBD2. Germline lookup yields CDR1 SGHNT and CDR2 YENEEA. J lost 0 bases, V lost 3 bases, and 4 bases had no gene match. The CDR3 is 18 residues long. CDR3 sequence reads: CASSFRLAGGSSYNEQFF. Written as DNA, the CDR3 is TGTGCCAGCAGCTTTCGACTAGCGGGGGGGAGCTCCTACAATGAGCAGTTCTTC.

This chain links TRBV29-1 with TRBJ1-1; perhaps TRBD1 as D (6 bases). Trimming cost V 4 bases and J 4 bases, with 13 bases left between them. The CDR3 sequence is 13 residues long. Germline assignment: CDR1 SQVTM and CDR2 ANQGSEA. CDR3 in amino acids: CSVGGGGGTEAFF. The CDR3 DNA sequence: TGCAGCGTTGGTGGGGGCGGGGGCACTGAAGCTTTCTTT.

V and J are TRBV9 and TRBJ1-3, with D maybe TRBD1 (5 bases). CDR3 size: 17 residues. Germline values: CDR1 SGDLS, CDR2 YYNGEE. Trimming cost V 4 bases and J 0 bases, with 17 bases left between them. The CDR3 loop is CASSPNYQGFSGNTIYF. The CDR3 DNA reads as TGTGCCAGCAGCCCCAACTACCAGGGCTTCTCTGGAAACACCATATATTTT.

The chain combines TRBV9 with TRBJ2-3; D assignment may be TRBD1 or TRBD2 (5 bases each). Trimming left V 0 bases short and J 1 base short, with 12 bases between. This CDR3 comprises 16 residues. Looked up from germline, CDR1 is SGDLS and CDR2 is YYNGEE. CDR3 in DNA: TGTGCCAGCAGCGTAGCGGCAGGGCGGGGCACAGATACGCAGTATTTT. This codes for CASSVAAGRGTDTQYF.

The chain couples TRBV25-1 to TRBJ2-7, with TRBD1 as a possible D gene (6 bases). Trimming pared 5 bases from V and 5 bases from J, leaving 16 bases between. Germline lookup yields CDR1 MGHDK and CDR2 SYGVNS. The CDR3 extends over 14 amino acids. CDR3 in amino acids: CASSPWGTLHEQYF. The CDR3 DNA follows: TGTGCCAGCAGTCCCTGGGGGACATTACACGAGCAGTACTTC.

V usage is TRBV30 and J usage is TRBJ2-7; TRBD1 might be the D (5 bases). The germline V gene has CDR1 GTSNPN and CDR2 SVGIG (reference sequence). This CDR3 has 14 amino acids. The ends were cut back, 0 bases at V and 0 bases at J, with 9 bases in the middle. This CDR3 reads CAWSVAGISYEQYF. In DNA, the CDR3 is TGTGCCTGGAGTGTGGCAGGGATCTCCTACGAGCAGTACTTC.

The gene calls are TRBV6-6 and TRBJ1-2; weak D call: TRBD1 (6 bases). Trimming pared 2 bases from V and 0 bases from J, leaving 13 bases between. Germline V gene lookup returns CDR1 MNHNY and CDR2 SVGAGI (reference sequence). The CDR3 sequence is 16 residues long. CDR3 sequence reads: CASSYVGTGSNYGYTF. The CDR3 DNA reads TGTGCCAGCAGTTACGTAGGCACAGGGTCTAACTATGGCTACACCTTC.

This sequence joins TRBV6-6 and TRBJ1-5; D is perhaps TRBD1 (6 bases). Germline V CDR1 and CDR2: MNHNY, SVGAGI (reference sequence). This CDR3 spans 15 amino acids. V dropped 1 base and J dropped 0 bases, with 7 bases sitting between them. The CDR3 spells CASSYLDSSNQPQHF. The CDR3 DNA reads TGTGCCAGCAGTTACTTGGACAGTAGCAATCAGCCCCAGCATTTT.

CDR3 DNA sequence: TGTGCCAGCAGCCTGGCGTCGAGCACCGGGGAGCTGTTTTTT. Amino acids: CASSLASSTGELFF. V gene TRBV11-3 combines with J gene TRBJ2-2; D is unclear. This CDR3 comprises 14 residues. The germline V and J ends were trimmed by 5 bases and 4 bases, with 11 bases remaining between them. The V gene's germline CDR1 is SGHNT and CDR2 YENEEA.

The J gene is TRBJ2-2, the V gene TRBV12-2; no check of the table's D call, TRBD1, against the DNA was made. TRBV12-2 is tagged as a pseudogene. The CDR3 is 23 amino acids. This chain's CDR3 is CASLVDSGGTQPWKGFSSGELFF. The CDR3 DNA follows: TGTGCAAGCCTCGTTGATAGTGGTGGGACACAACCCTGGAAGGGCTTCAGTTCCGGGGAGCTGTTTTTT.

This clone was observed once. The chain couples TRBV6-6 to TRBJ2-2; 10 bases match TRBD1. Looked up from germline, CDR1 is MNHNY and CDR2 is SVGAGI (reference sequence). Trimming took 6 bases from V and 4 from J; bases not matched to a gene: 2. CDR3 length equals 14 residues. Here the CDR3 DNA reads TGTGCCAGCAGCAGGACAGGGGGCACCGGGGAGCTGTTTTTT. Amino acid sequence: CASSRTGGTGELFF.

The chain links TRBV4-1 to TRBJ2-1, with TRBD2 as a possible D gene (6 bases). The CDR3 sequence is 14 residues long. Germline V gene lookup returns CDR1 MGHRA and CDR2 YSYEKL. V was trimmed by 3 bases and J by 9 bases, leaving 15 bases between them. CDR3 loop: CASSQTYGGFEQFF. In nucleotides, the CDR3 is TGCGCCAGCAGCCAGACTTATGGGGGGTTTGAGCAGTTCTTC.

The chain is built from TRBV7-9 and TRBJ1-1; D unresolved. The CDR3 is 12 residues long. In germline, CDR1 is SEHNR, CDR2 FQNEAQ (reference sequence). V gave up 4 bases and J gave up 4 bases, with 7 bases separating them. As DNA, the CDR3 is TGTGCCAGCAGCTCAACGGCCACTGAAGCTTTCTTT. Amino acid sequence: CASSSTATEAFF.

This chain links TRBV12-5 with TRBJ1-4, with D possibly TRBD1 on 6 matching bases. CDR3 length: 14 amino acids. Germline-derived CDR1 and CDR2 are LGHNT and FRNRAP. Written as DNA, the CDR3 is TGTGCCACCAGACGGGACACTACTAATGAAAAACTGTTTTTT. It codes for CATRRDTTNEKLFF.

This clone was detected once. The rearrangement links TRBV5-1 to TRBJ1-5; 8 nucleotides match TRBD1. The junction had 4 bases not matched to a gene; V was cut back by 2 bases and J by 6 bases. Germline V gene data show CDR1 as SGHRS and CDR2 as YFSETQ. The CDR3 extends over 14 amino acids. The CDR3 nucleotides read TGCGCCAGCAGCTTTGGACAGGGAGGTCAGCCCCAGCATTTT. Translating gives CASSFGQGGQPQHF.

The chain recombines TRBV2 with TRBJ2-1, with 10 bases matching TRBD2. V was clipped by 3 bases and J by 5 bases; unmatched bases: 4. Germline CDR1 SNHLY, CDR2 FYNNEI. The length of the CDR3 is 15 residues. The CDR3 loop is CASSDVLAGDNEQFF. The CDR3 nucleotides are TGTGCCAGCAGTGATGTCCTAGCGGGAGACAATGAGCAGTTCTTC.

The chain recombines TRBV7-2 with TRBJ1-5; TRBD1 matches at 7 bases. There are 16 residues in the CDR3. Per germline, CDR1 SGHTA and CDR2 FQGNSA. Trimming at V came to 5 bases and at J to 4 bases, leaving 11 bases not matched to a gene. The CDR3, as DNA: TGTGCCAGCAGCAACCGTGAGGGGGCGCATAATCAGCCCCAGCATTTT. This codes for CASSNREGAHNQPQHF.

V is TRBV18 and J is TRBJ2-5, with TRBD2 matching 7 bases. The CDR3 contains 15 residues. V was pared by 1 base and J by 4 bases, with 6 bases of the junction left unmatched. CDR1 and CDR2 (germline): KGHSH, LQKENI. CDR3 region: CASSPRAGVAETQYF. CDR3 in DNA: TGTGCCAGCTCACCACGGGCGGGGGTAGCAGAGACCCAGTACTTC.

This clone was found once. V usage is TRBV6-5 and J usage is TRBJ1-3, with D tentatively TRBD1 (6 bases). V was shortened by 10 bases and J by 0 bases, with 13 bases between the two germline ends. This CDR3 is built from 14 residues. Germline CDR1 and CDR2: MNHEY and SVGAGI. The CDR3 region is CATCRDNSGNTIYF. In DNA, the CDR3 is TGTGCCACCTGCCGGGACAACTCTGGAAACACCATATATTTT.

This chain uses TRBV7-9 with TRBJ1-4; no firm D call. The CDR3 covers 15 residues. In germline, CDR1 is SEHNR, CDR2 FQNEAQ (reference sequence). The V and J ends lost 5 bases and 2 bases respectively, with 12 bases between them. DNA of the CDR3: TGTGCCAGCAGCACCTTACTCCAGACTAATGAAAAACTGTTTTTT. Its protein is CASSTLLQTNEKLFF. Complete variable domain (other parts from reference TRBV7-9 and TRBJ1-4): DTGVSQNPRHKITKRGQNVTFRCDPISEHNRLYWYRQTLGQGPEFLTYFQNEAQLEKSRLLSDRFSAERPKGSFSTLEIQRTEQGDSAMYLCASSTLLQTNEKLFFGSGTQLSVL.

The chain is built from TRBV7-3 and TRBJ1-2; D is unclear. The germline CDR1 and CDR2 sequences are SGHTA and FQGTGA. The CDR3 sequence is 14 residues long. With 1 base removed from V and 6 bases from J, the gap between germline ends came to 12 bases. The CDR3 here is CASSLNPGSDGYTF. DNA for the CDR3: TGTGCCAGCAGCTTAAACCCCGGATCGGATGGCTACACCTTC.

The chain has TRBV7-9 and TRBJ1-6; D gene uncertain. The CDR3 runs to 14 residues. CDR1 is SEHNR and CDR2 is FQNEAQ in the germline V gene (reference sequence). Trimming took off 1 base at V and 8 bases at J, with 9 bases between the two ends. CDR3 DNA: TGTGCCAGCAGCTTAGTTGGGAGGGATTCACCCCTCCACTTT. Amino acids: CASSLVGRDSPLHF.

This clone turned up a few times. The rearrangement uses TRBV5-1 and TRBJ1-2; 8 bases are shared with TRBD1. Trimming at V came to 7 bases and at J to 7 bases, leaving 12 bases not matched to a gene. The CDR3 totals 14 residues. Germline V lookup: CDR1 SGHRS, CDR2 YFSETQ. The CDR3 bases are TGCGCCAGCGACTCAGGGGGCGGAGAAGGTGGCTACACCTTC. It codes for CASDSGGGEGGYTF.

In its sample, this clone was seen a few times. The chain links TRBV4-2 to TRBJ2-7, with 12 bases lining up with TRBD2. Trimming cost V 2 bases and J 7 bases; bases outside gene matches: 9. Germline V gene lookup returns CDR1 LGHNA and CDR2 YNFKEQ. The CDR3 loop spans 16 amino acids. The CDR3 nucleotides read TGTGCCAGCAGCCAACCTGCTAGCGGGGGGGCCAAGGAGCAGTACTTC. This encodes CASSQPASGGAKEQYF.

V usage is TRBV27 and J usage is TRBJ1-6; no clear D. The CDR3 sequence is 15 residues long. V was clipped by 7 bases and J by 0 bases, with 10 bases between them. From germline, CDR1 is MNHEY and CDR2 SMNVEV (reference sequence). The CDR3 here is CASNLRSSYNSPLHF. As DNA, the CDR3 is TGTGCCAGCAATCTCAGAAGCTCCTATAATTCACCCCTCCACTTT.